The 27 T cell receptor beta chains reported below all come from one sample, sequenced in a study of shared clonotypes between healthy human individuals. Profiled with immunoSEQ multiplex PCR; TCRdb holds only in-frame clones, not every one. The sample holds 2,500,000 or so clones; approximately 90% are singletons and the top ten take 0.37%. The material sequenced was naive CD4+ T cells from PBMCs. The subset here: CD45RA+ positively selected. All receptors derive from a man in his late teens or twenties in good health. Some clones in this sample may be carry-over from other donors' samples.

This clone was observed once. This chain connects TRBV4-1 to TRBJ2-6, with D perhaps TRBD1 (6 bases). V lost 4 bases to trimming and J lost 0 bases, with 22 bases between them. This CDR3 region has 20 residues. Germline-derived CDR1 and CDR2 are MGHRA and YSYEKL. The CDR3 here is CASSRGSGQLVSSGANVLTF. CDR3 DNA: TGCGCCAGCAGCCGGGGGTCCGGACAGCTAGTCAGCTCTGGGGCCAACGTCCTGACTTTC.

The genes are TRBV10-2 and TRBJ2-7; D perhaps matches TRBD1 (5 bases). CDR3 length: 14 amino acids. Trimming shortened V by 3 bases and J by 3 bases, and 12 bases separated the two germline ends. The germline V gene encodes CDR1 WSHSY and CDR2 SAAADI. CDR3 DNA sequence: TGCGCCAGCAGTGACGAAGGCAGGGACTACGAGCAGTACTTC. This translates into CASSDEGRDYEQYF.

This clone was picked up one time. This chain connects TRBV28 to TRBJ2-2; 7 positions match TRBD1. The germline gives CDR1 MDHEN, CDR2 SYDVKM. V lost 2 bases, J lost 0 bases, and 0 bases stayed unmatched. The CDR3 sequence is 15 residues long. The CDR3 reads CASSLQGANTGELFF. The CDR3 DNA is TGTGCCAGCAGTTTACAGGGGGCGAACACCGGGGAGCTGTTTTTT.

The rearrangement links TRBV29-1 to TRBJ2-7; TRBD2 matches 8 bases. CDR3 length equals 14 residues. V shed 4 bases and J 3 bases; nucleotides not matched to a gene: 8. Germline assignment: CDR1 SQVTM and CDR2 ANQGSEA. CDR3 loop: CSVAFGAGGYEQYF. The DNA of the CDR3 is TGCAGCGTTGCTTTCGGGGCGGGAGGCTACGAGCAGTACTTC.

The chain recombines TRBV28 with TRBJ2-1; D gene uncertain. V lost 3 bases and J 8 bases, leaving 5 bases between the germline ends. Looked up from germline, CDR1 is MDHEN and CDR2 is SYDVKM. The CDR3 is 11 residues long. The CDR3 loop reads CASSFFYEQFF. CDR3 sequence (DNA): TGTGCCAGCAGTTTCTTCTATGAGCAGTTCTTC.

The V gene is TRBV30, the J gene TRBJ1-3, with TRBD1 as a possible D gene (6 bases). Germline V gene lookup returns CDR1 GTSNPN and CDR2 SVGIG (reference sequence). V lost 5 bases and J 3 bases, leaving 11 bases between the germline ends. The length of the CDR3 is 13 residues. The CDR3 DNA reads as TGTGCCTGGGCCGGGACACTTGGAAACACCATATATTTT. This sequence encodes CAWAGTLGNTIYF.

The rearrangement links TRBV5-1 to TRBJ1-1; 7 bases fit TRBD1. CDR3 length: 14 residues. Germline CDR1 reads SGHRS; CDR2 reads YFSETQ. With 2 bases clipped from V and 10 bases from J, the junction kept 11 bases outside the gene matches. The CDR3 reads CASSLRKPDRRAFF. The CDR3 coding sequence is TGCGCCAGCAGCTTACGAAAACCGGACAGGCGAGCTTTCTTT.

CDR3 protein: CASSFFGRDREQFF. In DNA, the CDR3 is TGTGCCAGCAGTTTCTTTGGCAGGGACAGGGAGCAGTTCTTC. The chain uses TRBV27 and TRBJ2-1, with 8 positions matching TRBD1. CDR3 length equals 14 residues. V gave up 3 bases and J gave up 10 bases; unmatched junction bases: 8. Germline V gene sequence: CDR1 MNHEY, CDR2 SMNVEV (reference sequence).

V usage is TRBV7-3 and J usage is TRBJ2-2; 12 bases are a match to TRBD2. This CDR3 has 17 amino acids. Trimming at V came to 2 bases and at J to 4 bases, leaving 5 bases not matched to a gene. The V gene's germline CDR1 is SGHTA and CDR2 FQGTGA. Here the CDR3 DNA reads TGTGCCAGCAGCTTATCTAGCGGGAGGGGAAGCACCGGGGAGCTGTTTTTT. Translating gives CASSLSSGRGSTGELFF.

The CDR3 sequence is CASSGGNQIADTQYF. CDR3 nucleotides: TGCGCCAGCAGTGGCGGGAATCAAATTGCAGATACGCAGTATTTT. The rearrangement joins TRBV4-3 to TRBJ2-3, with D possibly being TRBD2 (6 bases). The CDR3 extends over 15 amino acids. The germline gives CDR1 LGHNA, CDR2 YSLEER. V shed 6 bases and J shed 4 bases, with 17 bases lying between them.

CDR3 region: CASSKQPNTEAFF. In nucleotides, the CDR3 is TGTGCCAGCAGCAAACAGCCGAACACTGAAGCTTTCTTT. The chain combines TRBV7-2 with TRBJ1-1, with D unresolved. V was cut by 5 bases and J by 1 base, with 8 bases left in between. Germline CDR1 SGHTA, CDR2 FQGNSA. The CDR3 has 13 residues. Variable domain in full (rest from reference TRBV7-2 and TRBJ1-1): GAGVSQSPSNKVTEKGKDVELRCDPISGHTALYWYRQSLGQGLEFLIYFQGNSAPDKSGLPSDRFSAERTGGSVSTLTIQRTQQEDSAVYLCASSKQPNTEAFFGQGTRLTVV.

On this clone itself: Other DNA sequences within the sample encode an identical CDR3. The genes are TRBV28 and TRBJ1-2; 10 bases fit TRBD1. J lost 5 bases, V lost 1 base, and 1 base had no gene match. The germline gives CDR1 MDHEN, CDR2 SYDVKM. The CDR3 spans 14 residues. In DNA form, the CDR3 reads TGTGCCAGCAGTTTATTGGGACAGGGGTATGGCTACACCTTC. This gives the protein CASSLLGQGYGYTF.

V and J are TRBV6-5 and TRBJ2-7, with 7 bases fitting TRBD2. The CDR3 runs to 13 residues. V shed 6 bases and J 6 bases; nucleotides not matched to a gene: 8. Per germline, CDR1 MNHEY and CDR2 SVGAGI. The CDR3 DNA is TGTGCCAGCAGAGGCGGGGGTGCCGGCGAGCAGTACTTC. Translated, it gives CASRGGGAGEQYF.

The chain links TRBV11-2 to TRBJ1-1; D is uncertain. Germline CDR1 and CDR2: SGHAT and FQNNGV. Trimming took 5 bases from V and 2 from J, leaving 18 bases between them. The CDR3 length is 16 residues. The chain's CDR3 is CASSGHRTVKNTEAFF. CDR3 sequence (DNA): TGTGCCAGCAGCGGCCACCGGACGGTAAAAAACACTGAAGCTTTCTTT. Variable domain in full (rest from reference TRBV11-2 and TRBJ1-1): EAGVAQSPRYKIIEKRQSVAFWCNPISGHATLYWYQQILGQGPKLLIQFQNNGVVDDSQLPKDRFSAERLKGVDSTLKIQPAKLEDSAVYLCASSGHRTVKNTEAFFGQGTRLTVV.

The chain has TRBV18 and TRBJ2-7; D is uncertain. The ends were cut back, 2 bases at V and 5 bases at J, with 13 bases in the middle. The CDR3 has 14 amino acids. The V gene's germline CDR1 is KGHSH and CDR2 LQKENI. The CDR3 is CASSPGRTVDEQYF. The CDR3 bases are TGTGCCAGCTCACCAGGCAGGACCGTAGACGAGCAGTACTTC.

The chain couples TRBV5-1 to TRBJ2-5; 10 bases agree with TRBD1. The CDR3 is 17 residues long. Germline CDR1 is SGHRS and CDR2 is YFSETQ. The trim removed 4 bases at V and 9 bases at J, leaving 18 bases unmatched. As DNA, the CDR3 is TGCGCCAGCAGCCCGGGGACAGGGGCAGGGGCCGCCCGGGCCCAGTACTTC. Translation gives CASSPGTGAGAARAQYF.

The chain combines TRBV15 with TRBJ1-2; D uncertain. Per the germline V gene, CDR1 is LNHNV and CDR2 is YYDKDF (reference sequence). The CDR3 has 13 residues. V shed 0 bases and J shed 8 bases, with 10 bases lying between them. The CDR3 DNA sequence: TGTGCCACCAGCAGAGACGGAATAGAAGGCTACACCTTC. Translated: CATSRDGIEGYTF.

The chain links TRBV4-3 to TRBJ2-1, with TRBD2 matching over 11 bases. The junction had 6 bases not matched to a gene; V was cut back by 0 bases and J by 2 bases. This CDR3 has 18 residues. CDR1 is LGHNA, CDR2 YSLEER, per germline. CDR3 region: CASSQDASGRIPYNEQFF. CDR3 DNA sequence: TGCGCCAGCAGCCAAGATGCTAGCGGGAGGATCCCCTACAATGAGCAGTTCTTC.

This clone was recorded only once. The chain is built from TRBV7-2 and TRBJ1-2; weak D call: TRBD1 (6 bases). This CDR3 contains 13 residues. The germline gives CDR1 SGHTA, CDR2 FQGNSA. The V end was cut by 3 bases, the J end by 4 bases, with 9 bases between. Here the CDR3 reads CASSFQGSYGYTF. CDR3 in DNA: TGTGCCAGCAGCTTCCAGGGGAGCTATGGCTACACCTTC.

V and J are TRBV18 and TRBJ2-4; maybe TRBD1 (8 bases). The germline V and J ends were trimmed by 5 bases and 7 bases, with 15 bases remaining between them. The CDR3 runs 14 residues. Germline CDR1 and CDR2: KGHSH and LQKENI. In nucleotides, the CDR3 is TGTGCCAGCTCAGCGACAGGGGAGGGGAACATTCAGTACTTC. Its translation: CASSATGEGNIQYF.

The chain has TRBV5-1 and TRBJ2-5; no firm D call. The CDR3 runs 14 residues. The V gene lost 4 bases and the J gene lost 2 bases, with 12 bases spanning the gap. Germline V CDR1 and CDR2: SGHRS, YFSETQ. The CDR3 nucleotides are TGCGCCAGCAGCGACCCTACCACACAAGAGACCCAGTACTTC. Protein product: CASSDPTTQETQYF. The whole variable domain, filled in from reference TRBV5-1 and TRBJ2-5, reads KAGVTQTPRYLIKTRGQQVTLSCSPISGHRSVSWYQQTPGQGLQFLFEYFSETQRNKGNFPGRFSGRQFSNSRSEMNVSTLELGDSALYLCASSDPTTQETQYFGPGTRLLVL.

The chain is built from TRBV7-6 and TRBJ1-4; D unclear. V dropped 5 bases and J dropped 15 bases, with 4 bases sitting between them. The CDR3 sequence is 8 residues long. Germline V gene sequence: CDR1 SGHVS, CDR2 FNYEAQ. CDR3 protein: CASSPVFF. The CDR3 coding sequence is TGTGCCAGCAGCCCGGTGTTTTTT.

The chain carries TRBV14 and TRBJ2-5, with TRBD1 matching over 7 bases. V lost 4 bases, J lost 2 bases, and 7 bases stayed unmatched. Looked up from germline, CDR1 is SGHDN and CDR2 is FVKESK. The CDR3 loop spans 15 amino acids. The CDR3 region is CASSPGQAPQETQYF. Written as DNA, the CDR3 is TGTGCCAGCAGCCCCGGACAGGCGCCACAAGAGACCCAGTACTTC.

A remark on this clone: The same CDR3 can be traced to other DNA sequences in this sample. The chain recombines TRBV9 with TRBJ2-1; 7 nucleotides align to TRBD2. J lost 1 base, V lost 4 bases, and 5 bases had no gene match. CDR3 length: 15 residues. Germline loops: CDR1 SGDLS, CDR2 YYNGEE. The CDR3 region is CASSPRGSSYNEQFF. The CDR3 nucleotides read TGTGCCAGCAGCCCCCGCGGGAGTTCCTACAATGAGCAGTTCTTC.

The chain couples TRBV19 to TRBJ2-7; D is possibly TRBD2 (5 bases). Germline CDR1 LNHDA, CDR2 SQIVND (reference sequence). Trimming left V 6 bases short and J 3 bases short, with 18 bases between. The CDR3 consists of 15 residues. The CDR3 nucleotides read TGTGCCAGTAGCACGCCCCGAGGAGGTATCTACGAGCAGTACTTC. It encodes CASSTPRGGIYEQYF.

This clone occurred once. The chain combines TRBV28 with TRBJ2-7; D unresolved. V was trimmed by 11 bases and J by 0 bases, leaving 14 bases between them. The CDR3 consists of 13 residues. Germline CDR1 reads MDHEN; CDR2 reads SYDVKM. CDR3 nucleotides: TGTGCCTCCTTATCCCTTGGCTCCTACGAGCAGTACTTC. Amino acids: CASLSLGSYEQYF.

The J gene is TRBJ1-1, the V gene TRBV5-4, with TRBD1 identical over 11 bases. The CDR3 extends over 16 amino acids. The V gene's germline CDR1 is SGHNT and CDR2 YYREEE (reference sequence). V lost 5 bases to trimming and J lost 0 bases; unmatched junction nucleotides: 6. The CDR3 reads CASSPRTGGMNTEAFF. CDR3 bases: TGTGCCAGCAGTCCAAGGACAGGGGGCATGAACACTGAAGCTTTCTTT.